Sequencing of this T cell receptor (beta chain) was carried out in a study of early stage breast cancer tumors (dated by TCRdb to 2017 to 2019). About the investigation overall: Of the roughly 15 invasive breast tumors, 12 to 13 were found to be estrogen receptor-positive, progesterone receptor-positive and HER2-negative. About 70% of the 12 ER+/PR+/HER2- tumors were invasive ductal carcinomas, while the other four were invasive lobular carcinomas. Across all samples, some 2.8 million templates representing around 1 million unique clonotypes were detected. The average read coverage per sample was roughly 10-fold. Overall results and qualifications from the work: Enriched TCRB sequences shared across patients were found to be mostly commonly generated sequences that were unlikely to play an important role in the tumor microenvironment. Repertoires from blood and normal breast were more alike than repertoires from blood and tumor, and in about 85% of the 16 patients, comparing each tissue with blood separated tumor from normal. Chain pairing and functional markers such as CD4, CD8 and FOXP3 were missed by bulk genomic DNA sequencing of unsorted cells. Because the cohort was small, a breakdown by tumor subtype could not be done. About 2.5-fold higher T cell density and higher clonality were observed in tumors than in adjacent normal breast tissue.

The CDR3, from cysteine to phenylalanine, totals 12 residues. Of all the DNA, just the CDR3 is kept, 36 bases in frame from base 1. From the germline V gene, CDR1 is SNHLY and CDR2 is FYNNEI. Between the V and J ends, shortened by 7 bases and 5 bases respectively, the junction contains 10 bases. The study profiled bulk TCR beta-chain repertoires in matched peripheral blood, tumor and adjacent normal breast tissue taken from some 17 patients with early-stage breast cancer. Before surgery, roughly 4.5-11 mL of whole blood was collected in EDTA tubes and processed within 2 hours. Peripheral blood mononuclear cells were isolated by Ficoll-Paque centrifugation in SepMate-50 tubes. For storage in liquid nitrogen, PBMCs were cryopreserved as aliquots of about 1.9 to 4.5 million cells in roughly 90% FBS with around 10% DMSO. The Qiagen AllPrep DNA/RNA Mini kit was used for genomic DNA extraction. Each sample was amplified in two independent genomic DNA replicates, using about 0.52 ug for blood and approximately 1.6 ug for tumor or normal breast. TCRB sequencing of genomic DNA was carried out with the ImmunoSeq Intro kit according to the manufacturer's instructions. The multiplex PCR ran for around 30 cycles using proprietary primers and spike-in control sequences for absolute quantification. An 87-bp fragment spanning the CDR3 and flanking V and J genes was sequenced with single-end 150-bp reads. Seven samples, each with two replicates, were multiplexed per lane of an Illumina MiSeq using version 3.0 chemistry. Concerning the study's data processing: Raw data were processed with the vendor's proprietary pipeline, and both replicates were merged into a single result per sample. A clonotype was defined as productive rearrangements that share the same V-gene family, CDR3 amino acid sequence and J-gene segment. To compute clonality, the normalized Shannon entropy (Pielou evenness) of TCRB abundances was subtracted from 1. To estimate T cell density, the total number of templates was divided by the input cell count, which was inferred from how much DNA went in. Total repertoire diversity and clonality were estimated with Recon using default parameters. Clonotypes with over 0.1% abundance in tumor and at least 32-fold higher abundance in tumor than in normal breast were defined as tumor-enriched. The source is immuneACCESS, and TCRdb retained only in-frame sequences with V and J called. Part of the clones is not carried over; for the studies checked, unresolved V genes explain less than half of this, and the remainder is unexplained. For V, J and clone size, that table is used; D and trimming come from the DNA. The sample profile shows 25,000 to 30,000 clones; just under 85% of them were found once. The ten largest clones add up to 9.3% of the sample.

Comment on this clone: No cognate antigen has been identified for it. There are no base qualities to consult, and no much larger clone falls within one base.

This sequence was found in a person in their fifties with breast cancer. The sample was blood. This chain joins TRBV2 to TRBJ2-3; the D gene is perhaps TRBD2, on 6 matching bases. The CDR3 corresponds to CASTGVGDTQYF. The sequenced DNA: TGTGCCAGCACGGGAGTGGGAGATACGCAGTATTTT.